The rows below give T cell receptor beta chains drawn from one sample of a study of CD8 T cells in Susac syndrome. In TCRdb, the immunoSEQ multiplex PCR reads were re-called with MiXCR into one record per CDR3 protein. Among 200,000 or so distinct CDR3 sequences listed, nearly 95% were seen once. Sample: CD4+ T cells from PBMCs. The source is a human donor with multiple sclerosis. Both conserved end residues are trimmed from each CDR3. The D gene is left open where the match is weak.

j_call,d_call,v_call,cdr3_aa
TRBJ2-3,-,TRBV12-3/TRBV12-4,ASSLQTSGAQY
TRBJ2-3,TRBD2,TRBV6-2/TRBV6-3,ASKTSGADTQY
TRBJ2-3,TRBD1,TRBV27,ASSGWGQNTDTQY
TRBJ1-5,-,TRBV19,ATHERWSNQPQH
TRBJ2-3,TRBD2,TRBV7-3,ASSSRTSGSSTDTQY
TRBJ2-1,-,TRBV3-1,ASSQEGLARPYNEQF
TRBJ2-5,TRBD2,TRBV20-1,STSLAGAGETQY
TRBJ2-7,-,TRBV7-9,ASTTQQGTREQY
TRBJ1-2,-,TRBV28,ASSLSAPGHYGYT
TRBJ2-2,-,TRBV15,ATSRQEYTGELF
TRBJ2-5,-,TRBV9,ASSVGGTWLRGRQY
TRBJ2-3,-,TRBV4-2,ASSQDRESASTDTQY
TRBJ2-2,-,TRBV11-2,ASSLDFAGAGELF
TRBJ1-4,-,TRBV7-2,ASSPFDRKLF
TRBJ1-2,TRBD1,TRBV20-1,SATLTGNYGYT
TRBJ2-7,-,TRBV20-1,SASRDITYEQY
TRBJ2-5,TRBD2,TRBV24-1,ATEASGKSCETQY
TRBJ1-1,-,TRBV7-2,ASSLSEAAEAF
TRBJ1-1,-,TRBV7-2,ASSFRGRDEAF
TRBJ2-1,TRBD2,TRBV12-3/TRBV12-4,ASSYTSGTSYNEQF
TRBJ2-4,-,TRBV4-1,ASSQGGAVNIQY
TRBJ1-5,-,TRBV19,ASSLQGFSQPQH
TRBJ2-3,-,TRBV12-3/TRBV12-4,ASSLGVGDTQY
TRBJ1-3,-,TRBV30,AWRNSGNTIY
TRBJ1-5,-,TRBV30,AWSRRSNQPQH
TRBJ1-2,-,TRBV27,ASSPGQFNYGYT
TRBJ2-1,TRBD2,TRBV30,AWISGGVV
TRBJ2-3,-,TRBV2,AGQGTDTQY
TRBJ1-5,TRBD1,TRBV20-1,SAEADRDGVNQPQH
TRBJ1-2,TRBD1,TRBV27,ASSFRDRPDLNGYT
TRBJ2-7,-,TRBV9,ASSVASGGSYEQY
TRBJ2-7,-,TRBV30,AWRRQGTYEQY
TRBJ2-2,TRBD2,TRBV5-1,ASSFLAGDPSTGELF
TRBJ2-7,-,TRBV18,ASSPVQFDEQY
TRBJ2-1,-,TRBV3-1,ASSQGNRAPWQF
TRBJ2-3,TRBD2,TRBV20-1,SARVTSGPGDTQY
TRBJ2-1,TRBD2,TRBV30,AWRRGSYNEQF
TRBJ2-4,-,TRBV3-1,ASSHGRDEAKNIQY
TRBJ1-1,-,TRBV3-1,ASSHSGGGAF
TRBJ2-1,-,TRBV20-1,SARKGGPWDEQF
TRBJ1-5,TRBD1,TRBV20-1,SAREGTGRSQH
TRBJ1-2,TRBD1,TRBV6-5,ASSYTDRVGYT